One sample yielded the 28 T cell receptor beta chains listed below, sequenced in a study of early T cells in non-severe SARS-CoV-2 infection. TCRdb used MiXCR to reprocess the 5' RACE reads, holding one entry per CDR3 protein. This sample carries about 52,000 distinct CDR3 sequences, roughly 8% of them seen once, and the ten largest clones take roughly 8.8%. Sequencing input: whole blood. These receptors all stem from an adult who was a healthcare worker with PCR-confirmed SARS-CoV-2 infection or an uninfected control (not recorded which).

This clonotype was seen at least ten times. The gene calls are TRBV7-6 and TRBJ1-3; possible D gene TRBD1, 6 bases. Trimming removed 6 bases from V and 0 bases from J, with 9 bases in between. This CDR3 spans 14 amino acids. Germline assignment: CDR1 SGHVS and CDR2 FNYEAQ. In nucleotides, the CDR3 is TGTGCCAGCAGTCGGACAGCCTCTGGAAACACCATATATTTT. Residues: CASSRTASGNTIYF.

This clonotype was detected a few times. The V gene is TRBV6-6, the J gene TRBJ1-6, with TRBD1 identical over 7 bases. J lost 6 bases, V lost 4 bases, and 6 bases had no gene match. This CDR3 contains 15 residues. Germline V gives CDR1 MNHNY, CDR2 SVGAGI (reference sequence). CDR3 region: CASSFRQGANSPLHF. DNA of the CDR3: TGTGCCAGCAGTTTTAGACAGGGTGCTAATTCACCCCTCCACTTT.

This clonotype showed up many times. The V and J genes are TRBV7-2 and TRBJ2-3, with unresolved D. CDR3 size: 13 residues. Germline values: CDR1 SGHTA, CDR2 FQGNSA. V lost 0 bases to trimming and J lost 3 bases, with 4 bases between them. DNA for the CDR3: TGTGCCAGCAGCTTAGCGCAGACAGATACGCAGTATTTT. It yields the protein CASSLAQTDTQYF.

This clonotype was detected many times. The CDR3 here is CASSRTNTGELFF. CDR3 bases: TGTGCCAGCAGTAGGACGAACACCGGGGAGCTGTTTTTT. The chain recombines TRBV7-6 with TRBJ2-2; no clear D gene. Germline lookup yields CDR1 SGHVS and CDR2 FNYEAQ. V was shortened by 6 bases and J by 0 bases, with 5 bases between the two germline ends. CDR3 length: 13 amino acids.

This chain connects TRBV14 to TRBJ2-5; the D gene is possibly TRBD2 (6 bases). Trimming took off 4 bases at V and 7 bases at J, with 22 bases between the two ends. CDR1 and CDR2 from the germline V gene are SGHDN and FVKESK. CDR3 size: 16 residues. DNA of the CDR3: TGTGCCAGCAGCCTGAGAGCGGGCCGACTGGGTGGGACCCAGTACTTC. It yields the protein CASSLRAGRLGGTQYF.

Notes on this clonotype: A much larger clone differs from this one at a single base, so this may be a read error. V usage is TRBV6-1 and J usage is TRBJ2-3; D ambiguous. CDR1 is MNHNS and CDR2 is SASEGT in the germline V gene. The CDR3 spans 16 residues. CDR3 coding DNA: TGTGCCGGCAGAGTCGCGAAACCCTCTAGCACAGATACGCAGTATTTT. It translates to CAGRVAKPSSTDTQYF.

The rearrangement links TRBV3-1 to TRBJ1-2, with D perhaps matching TRBD1 (5 bases). The CDR3 extends over 14 amino acids. From germline, CDR1 is LGHDT and CDR2 YNNKEL (reference sequence). Trimming pared 4 bases from V and 4 bases from J, leaving 13 bases between. CDR3 DNA sequence: TGTGCCAGCAGCCCCTGGAGGGGTGCCTATGGCTACACCTTC. It is translated as CASSPWRGAYGYTF.

This clonotype was picked up many times. The chain has TRBV20-1 and TRBJ2-3, with TRBD2 as a possible D gene (5 bases). The CDR3 has 14 residues. Germline lookup yields CDR1 DFQATT and CDR2 SNEGSKA (reference sequence). V was pared by 2 bases and J by 1 base, with 10 bases between. CDR3 DNA: TGCAGTGCTAGACCCCGGACTGGCACAGATACGCAGTATTTT. This encodes CSARPRTGTDTQYF.

In its sample, this clonotype was seen many times. CDR3 DNA sequence: TGCAGTGCTAGAGAGTCTGGACGCCATCAAGAGACCCAGTACTTC. Translated, it gives CSARESGRHQETQYF. The J gene is TRBJ2-5, the V gene TRBV20-1; D gene unclear. Trimming removed 0 bases from V and 2 bases from J, with 13 bases in between. The CDR3 totals 15 residues. Germline CDR1 is DFQATT and CDR2 is SNEGSKA (reference sequence).

The V and J genes are TRBV6-5 and TRBJ2-1, with 12 bases aligning to TRBD2. Trimming cost V 6 bases and J 12 bases; bases outside gene matches: 3. CDR3 length: 12 residues. Germline CDR1 reads MNHEY; CDR2 reads SVGAGI. CDR3 residues: CASRGLAGTQFF. As DNA, the CDR3 is TGTGCCAGCAGGGGACTAGCGGGTACGCAGTTCTTC.

This clonotype was counted a few times. V and J are TRBV13 and TRBJ2-2, with no clear D. The length of the CDR3 is 14 residues. Germline V lookup: CDR1 PRHDT, CDR2 FYEKMQ (reference sequence). Trimming removed 0 bases from V and 6 bases from J, with 8 bases in between. CDR3 in DNA: TGTGCCAGCAGCTTAGGAGGAGCCGCCGGGGAGCTGTTTTTT. It encodes CASSLGGAAGELFF.

This clonotype was recorded a few times. The chain is built from TRBV4-3 and TRBJ2-3, with unresolved D. The CDR3 sequence is 18 residues long. The V end lost 3 bases, the J end lost 5 bases, and 24 bases lay between the germline ends. CDR1 is LGHNA and CDR2 is YSLEER in the germline V gene. CDR3 sequence reads: CASSQALSSLPGEDTQYF. The DNA of the CDR3 is TGCGCCAGCAGCCAGGCACTTAGCAGTCTTCCCGGCGAAGATACGCAGTATTTT.

This clonotype was counted ten times or more. The rearrangement joins TRBV7-2 to TRBJ1-2; possible D gene TRBD1, 6 bases. Germline V gene sequence: CDR1 SGHTA, CDR2 FQGNSA. V lost 3 bases and J lost 10, with 12 bases in between. This CDR3 has 12 residues. CDR3 sequence (DNA): TGTGCCAGCAGCTTGGCAGGGGTAGACTACACCTTC. This codes for CASSLAGVDYTF. The entire variable domain, with the rest obtained from reference TRBV7-2 and TRBJ1-2, is as follows: GAGVSQSPSNKVTEKGKDVELRCDPISGHTALYWYRQSLGQGLEFLIYFQGNSAPDKSGLPSDRFSAERTGGSVSTLTIQRTQQEDSAVYLCASSLAGVDYTFGSGTRLTVV.

This clonotype has ten or more counts. The rearrangement uses TRBV7-3 and TRBJ2-7, with 11 bases aligning to TRBD2. Germline V lookup: CDR1 SGHTA, CDR2 FQGTGA. The V gene end was trimmed by 6 bases and the J gene end by 7 bases; junction bases not matched to a gene: 5. CDR3 length: 13 amino acids. CDR3 protein: CASSIAGGGEQYF. DNA for the CDR3: TGTGCCAGCAGTATAGCGGGAGGGGGAGAGCAGTACTTC.

This clonotype was detected many times. V usage is TRBV7-2 and J usage is TRBJ1-2, with no clear D. The V gene lost 0 bases and the J gene lost 3 bases, with 11 bases spanning the gap. The CDR3 consists of 15 residues. Germline values: CDR1 SGHTA, CDR2 FQGNSA. This chain's CDR3 is CASSLAANQDYGYTF. The CDR3 DNA reads TGTGCCAGCAGCTTAGCCGCGAATCAGGACTATGGCTACACCTTC.

This clonotype was found many times. The DNA for the CDR3 is TGTGCCAGCAACGACAATGAGCAGTTCTTC. Protein product: CASNDNEQFF. V gene TRBV2 combines with J gene TRBJ2-1; D is ambiguous. This CDR3 has 10 amino acids. Germline-derived CDR1 and CDR2 are SNHLY and FYNNEI. Between the trimmed V and J ends, which lost 7 bases and 5 bases, there was a span of 3 bases. Full variable domain (rest looked up from reference TRBV2 and TRBJ2-1): EPEVTQTPSHQVTQMGQEVILRCVPISNHLYFYWYRQILGQKVEFLVSFYNNEISEKSEIFDDQFSVERPDGSNFTLKIRSTKLEDSAMYFCASNDNEQFFGPGTRLTVL.

The chain carries TRBV5-4 and TRBJ1-1; possibly TRBD1 for D (6 bases). The CDR3 has 13 residues. The V gene lost 9 bases and the J gene lost 1 base, with 13 bases spanning the gap. Germline CDR1 reads SGHNT; CDR2 reads YYREEE (reference sequence). This CDR3 reads CATSGRGNTEAFF. As DNA, the CDR3 is TGTGCCACCAGTGGCAGGGGGAACACTGAAGCTTTCTTT.

The rearrangement uses TRBV7-9 and TRBJ2-7; D is ambiguous. The CDR3 length is 13 residues. The germline V gene has CDR1 SEHNR and CDR2 FQNEAQ (reference sequence). V lost 5 bases to trimming and J lost 2 bases, with 10 bases between them. DNA for the CDR3: TGTGCCAGCAGCCAGACTCCAACCTACGAGCAGTACTTC. Protein product: CASSQTPTYEQYF.

The chain joins TRBV7-9 to TRBJ2-1; TRBD2 matches 7 bases. V lost 5 bases to trimming and J lost 4 bases; unmatched junction nucleotides: 5. The CDR3 has 14 amino acids. The germline gives CDR1 SEHNR, CDR2 FQNEAQ (reference sequence). The CDR3 here is CASSAAGEYNEQFF. CDR3 in DNA: TGTGCCAGCAGCGCGGCGGGGGAGTACAATGAGCAGTTCTTC.

The chain recombines TRBV29-1 with TRBJ1-2; the D is unclear. Germline V gene sequence: CDR1 SQVTM, CDR2 ANQGSEA. The V and J ends lost 5 bases and 0 bases respectively, with 4 bases between them. CDR3 length equals 11 residues. CDR3 bases: TGCAGCGTTCCCTCTAACTATGGCTACACCTTC. It is translated as CSVPSNYGYTF.

The chain recombines TRBV6-5 with TRBJ2-5; a possible D gene is TRBD1 (5 bases). Germline V gene data show CDR1 as MNHEY and CDR2 as SVGAGI. This CDR3 has 14 amino acids. The V end lost 6 bases, the J end lost 5 bases, and 16 bases lay between the germline ends. CDR3 nucleotide sequence: TGTGCCAGCAGACCCCTGTTGCCAGGGGAGACCCAGTACTTC. Its translation: CASRPLLPGETQYF.

This clonotype was recorded many times. The chain combines TRBV4-2 with TRBJ1-3; D is perhaps TRBD1 (6 bases). From germline, CDR1 is LGHNA and CDR2 YNFKEQ. V shed 4 bases and J shed 2 bases, with 12 bases lying between them. This CDR3 is built from 15 residues. CDR3 amino acids: CASSPKRGTGNTIYF. The CDR3 DNA is TGTGCCAGCAGCCCGAAGAGGGGGACTGGAAACACCATATATTTT.

This clonotype has a handful of counts. V is TRBV3-1 and J is TRBJ2-1; D possibly matches TRBD1 or TRBD2 (5 bases each). V was cut by 3 bases and J by 9 bases, with 15 bases left in between. Germline V gene sequence: CDR1 LGHDT, CDR2 YNNKEL (reference sequence). The CDR3 is 14 residues long. The CDR3 here is CASSQTWGSGEQFF. The DNA of the CDR3 is TGTGCCAGCAGCCAGACGTGGGGGTCGGGTGAGCAGTTCTTC.

The CDR3 nucleotides are TGTGCCAGCAGCCGAATTGGAGGGGCCGGGGATGGCTACACCTTC. The encoded protein is CASSRIGGAGDGYTF. The chain has TRBV7-8 and TRBJ1-2; D may be TRBD1 (5 bases). Germline values: CDR1 SGHVS, CDR2 FQNEAQ. The CDR3 is 15 residues long. V gave up 5 bases and J gave up 6 bases, with 19 bases separating them.

At least ten counts were recorded for this clonotype. The rearrangement uses TRBV3-1 and TRBJ2-1; 10 bases agree with TRBD2. The J segment lost 4 bases and the V segment lost 4 bases, leaving 4 bases of the junction unmatched. The germline V gene has CDR1 LGHDT and CDR2 YNNKEL (reference sequence). The CDR3 is 15 residues long. The CDR3 loop reads CASSPGLAEYNEQFF. The CDR3 nucleotides are TGTGCCAGCAGCCCAGGACTAGCGGAGTACAATGAGCAGTTCTTC.

This clonotype was observed at least ten times. The V call is TRBV4-1, the J call TRBJ1-5, with D hard to call. The V end lost 0 bases, the J end lost 9 bases, and 12 bases lay between the germline ends. CDR3 length equals 14 residues. The V gene's germline CDR1 is MGHRA and CDR2 YSYEKL. CDR3 nucleotides: TGCGCCAGCAGCCAAGAGGAGCTGGGTTGGCCCCAGCATTTT. Protein: CASSQEELGWPQHF.

The chain combines TRBV7-2 with TRBJ1-1, with TRBD1 identical over 9 bases. CDR1 and CDR2 from the germline V gene are SGHTA and FQGNSA. The CDR3 runs 14 residues. J gave up 3 bases and V 5 bases, and 4 bases lay outside the gene matches. CDR3 in DNA: TGTGCCAGCAGCAGGACAGGGGTGTACACTGAAGCTTTCTTT. Its translation is CASSRTGVYTEAFF. Full variable domain (rest looked up from reference TRBV7-2 and TRBJ1-1): GAGVSQSPSNKVTEKGKDVELRCDPISGHTALYWYRQSLGQGLEFLIYFQGNSAPDKSGLPSDRFSAERTGGSVSTLTIQRTQQEDSAVYLCASSRTGVYTEAFFGQGTRLTVV.

This clonotype was counted at least ten times. The CDR3 DNA is TGTGCCAGCACCTTGGGGCCTGAAGCTTTCTTT. Protein: CASTLGPEAFF. V is TRBV12-3 or TRBV12-4 and J is TRBJ1-1; perhaps TRBD1 as D (5 bases). The CDR3 is 11 amino acids. Trimming removed 7 bases at V and 6 bases at J, with 9 bases between.